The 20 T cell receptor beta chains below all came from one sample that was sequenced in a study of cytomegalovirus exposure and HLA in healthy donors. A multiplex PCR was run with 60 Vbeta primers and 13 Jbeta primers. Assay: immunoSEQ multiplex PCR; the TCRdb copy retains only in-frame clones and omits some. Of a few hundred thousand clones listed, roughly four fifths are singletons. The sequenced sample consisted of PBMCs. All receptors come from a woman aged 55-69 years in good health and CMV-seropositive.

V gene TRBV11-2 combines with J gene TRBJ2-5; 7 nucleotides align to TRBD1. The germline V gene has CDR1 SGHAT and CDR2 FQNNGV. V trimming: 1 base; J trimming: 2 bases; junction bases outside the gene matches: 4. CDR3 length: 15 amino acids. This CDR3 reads CASSLVGTAQETQYF. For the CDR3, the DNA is TGTGCCAGCAGCTTAGTCGGGACAGCTCAAGAGACCCAGTACTTC.

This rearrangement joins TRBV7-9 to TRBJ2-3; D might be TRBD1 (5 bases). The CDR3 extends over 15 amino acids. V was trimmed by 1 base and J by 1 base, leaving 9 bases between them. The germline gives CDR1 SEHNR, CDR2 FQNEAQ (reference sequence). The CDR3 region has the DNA TGTGCCAGCAGCTTAGGGGTACAGGGCACAGATACGCAGTATTTT. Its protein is CASSLGVQGTDTQYF.

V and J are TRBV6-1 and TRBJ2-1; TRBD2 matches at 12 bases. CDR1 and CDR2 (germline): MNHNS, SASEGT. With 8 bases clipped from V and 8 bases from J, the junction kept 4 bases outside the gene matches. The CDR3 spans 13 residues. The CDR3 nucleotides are TGTGCCAGCCTACTAGCGGGAGGTCATGAGCAGTTCTTC. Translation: CASLLAGGHEQFF.

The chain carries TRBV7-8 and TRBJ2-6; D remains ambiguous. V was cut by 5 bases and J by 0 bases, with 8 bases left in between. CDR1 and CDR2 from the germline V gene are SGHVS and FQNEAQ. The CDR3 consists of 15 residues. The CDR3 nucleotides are TGTGCCAGCAGCCCTACTCTCTCTGGGGCCAACGTCCTGACTTTC. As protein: CASSPTLSGANVLTF.

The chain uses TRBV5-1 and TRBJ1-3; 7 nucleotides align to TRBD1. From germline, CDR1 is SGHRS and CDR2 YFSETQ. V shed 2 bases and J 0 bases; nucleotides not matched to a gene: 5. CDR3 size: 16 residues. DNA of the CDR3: TGCGCCAGCAGCTTAGAAGGGGGCATCTCTGGAAACACCATATATTTT. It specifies CASSLEGGISGNTIYF.

Here the CDR3 reads CASSGAGGGSDTQYF. The CDR3 nucleotides are TGTGCCAGCAGCGGCGCGGGCGGCGGGTCAGATACGCAGTATTTT. The genes are TRBV7-9 and TRBJ2-3, with D possibly being TRBD2 (5 bases). With 5 bases removed from V and 4 bases from J, the gap between germline ends came to 16 bases. This CDR3 has 15 amino acids. From germline, CDR1 is SEHNR and CDR2 FQNEAQ (reference sequence).

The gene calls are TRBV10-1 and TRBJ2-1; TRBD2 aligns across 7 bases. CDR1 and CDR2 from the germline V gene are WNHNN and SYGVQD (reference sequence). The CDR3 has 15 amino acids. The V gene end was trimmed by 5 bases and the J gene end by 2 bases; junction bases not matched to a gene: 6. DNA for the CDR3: TGCGCCAGCAGTCCTGGACTAGTGGCCTACAATGAGCAGTTCTTC. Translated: CASSPGLVAYNEQFF.

This chain's CDR3 is CASSSRQGGGYTF. In DNA, the CDR3 is TGTGCCAGTAGTAGCAGACAGGGAGGCGGCTACACCTTC. The chain couples TRBV19 to TRBJ1-2; 7 nucleotides agree with TRBD1. This CDR3 is 13 amino acids long. Germline V gene lookup returns CDR1 LNHDA and CDR2 SQIVND (reference sequence). With 4 bases clipped from V and 8 bases from J, the junction kept 7 bases outside the gene matches.

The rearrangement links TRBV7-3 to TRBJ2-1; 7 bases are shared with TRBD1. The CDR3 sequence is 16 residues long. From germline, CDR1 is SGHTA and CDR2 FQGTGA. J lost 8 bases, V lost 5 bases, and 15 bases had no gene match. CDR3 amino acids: CASSLDRDRPLDEQFF. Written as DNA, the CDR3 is TGTGCCAGCAGCCTCGACCGGGACAGACCTTTGGATGAGCAGTTCTTC.

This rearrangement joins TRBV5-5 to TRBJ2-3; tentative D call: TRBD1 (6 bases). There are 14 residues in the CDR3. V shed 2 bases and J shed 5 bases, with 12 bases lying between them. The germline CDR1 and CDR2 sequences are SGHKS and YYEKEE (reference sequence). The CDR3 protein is CASSLQGIGDTQYF. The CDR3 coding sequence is TGTGCCAGCAGCTTACAGGGTATAGGAGATACGCAGTATTTT.

CDR3 in amino acids: CASSLVGGGYEQYF. DNA of the CDR3: TGTGCCAGCAGCTTAGTAGGCGGGGGCTACGAGCAGTACTTC. This chain uses TRBV11-2 with TRBJ2-5, with 7 nucleotides matching TRBD2. The J call is uncertain, as TRBJ2-7 better fits the DNA end. Germline loops: CDR1 SGHAT, CDR2 FQNNGV. The CDR3 runs 14 residues.

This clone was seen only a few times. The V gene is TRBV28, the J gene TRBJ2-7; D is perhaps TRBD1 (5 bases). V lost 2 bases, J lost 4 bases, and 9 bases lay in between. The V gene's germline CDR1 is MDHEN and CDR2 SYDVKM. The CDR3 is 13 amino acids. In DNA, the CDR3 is TGTGCCAGCAGTTTACAGGGTTTTTACGAGCAGTACTTC. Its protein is CASSLQGFYEQYF. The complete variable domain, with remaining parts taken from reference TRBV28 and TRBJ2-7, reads DVKVTQSSRYLVKRTGEKVFLECVQDMDHENMFWYRQDPGLGLRLIYFSYDVKMKEKGDIPEGYSVSREKKERFSLILESASTNQTSMYLCASSLQGFYEQYFGPGTRLTVT.

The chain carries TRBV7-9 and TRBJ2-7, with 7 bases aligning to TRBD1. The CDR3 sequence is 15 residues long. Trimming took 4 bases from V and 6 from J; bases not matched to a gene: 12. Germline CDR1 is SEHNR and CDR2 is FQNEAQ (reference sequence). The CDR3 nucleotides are TGTGCCAGCAGCTCCCGAGGCAGGGGGACCCTCGAGCAGTACTTC. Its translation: CASSSRGRGTLEQYF.

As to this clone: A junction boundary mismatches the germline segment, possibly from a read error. This CDR3 reads CSSSQFSGSSYNEQFF. The CDR3 region has the DNA TGTTCCAGCAGCCAGTTCAGCGGGAGCTCCTACAATGAGCAGTTCTTC. V and J are TRBV7-9 and TRBJ2-1; 8 nucleotides line up with TRBD2. CDR1 SEHNR and CDR2 FQNEAQ come from the germline V gene (reference sequence). CDR3 length: 16 residues.

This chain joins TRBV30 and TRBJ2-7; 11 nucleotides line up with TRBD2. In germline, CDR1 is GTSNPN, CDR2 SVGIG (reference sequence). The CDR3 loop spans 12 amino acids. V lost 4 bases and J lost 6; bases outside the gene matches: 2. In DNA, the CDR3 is TGTGCCTGGACCCTAGCGGGAGGCGAGCAGTACTTC. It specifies CAWTLAGGEQYF. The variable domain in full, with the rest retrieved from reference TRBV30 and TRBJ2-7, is SQTIHQWPATLVQPVGSPLSLECTVEGTSNPNLYWYRQAAGRGLQLLFYSVGIGQISSEVPQNLSASRPQDRQFILSSKKLLLSDSGFYLCAWTLAGGEQYFGPGTRLTVT.

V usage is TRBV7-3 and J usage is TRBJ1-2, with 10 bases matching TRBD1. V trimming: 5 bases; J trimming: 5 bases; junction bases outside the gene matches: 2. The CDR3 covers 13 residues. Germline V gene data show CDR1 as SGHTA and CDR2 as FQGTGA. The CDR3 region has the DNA TGTGCCAGCAGCCCGGGACAGGGGTATGGCTACACCTTC. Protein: CASSPGQGYGYTF.

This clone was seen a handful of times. CDR3 DNA: TGTGCCAGCAGCCCCTGGGACTCCTCCTACGAGCAGTACTTC. Translated: CASSPWDSSYEQYF. This chain joins TRBV11-2 and TRBJ2-7, with a weak D call TRBD2 (6 bases). This CDR3 region has 14 residues. Trimming left V 5 bases short and J 0 bases short, with 11 bases between. Germline CDR1 and CDR2: SGHAT and FQNNGV.

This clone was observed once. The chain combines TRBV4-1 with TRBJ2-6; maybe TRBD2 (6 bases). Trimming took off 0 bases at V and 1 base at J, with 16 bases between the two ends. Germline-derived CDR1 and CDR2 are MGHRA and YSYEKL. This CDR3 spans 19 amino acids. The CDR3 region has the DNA TGCGCCAGCAGCCAAGATTCTACGGGAGCAAGTTCTGGGGCCAACGTCCTGACTTTC. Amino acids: CASSQDSTGASSGANVLTF.

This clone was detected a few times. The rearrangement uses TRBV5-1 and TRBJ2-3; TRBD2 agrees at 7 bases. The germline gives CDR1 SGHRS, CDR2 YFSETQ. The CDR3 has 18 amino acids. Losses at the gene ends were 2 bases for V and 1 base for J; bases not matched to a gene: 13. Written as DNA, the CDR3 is TGCGCCAGCAGCTTACAGGCGGGGGTAGCATGGCGCACAGATACGCAGTATTTT. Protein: CASSLQAGVAWRTDTQYF.

Here the CDR3 DNA reads TGTGCCAGCAGCCTCCTTAGCGGGAGAAATGTTAATGAGCAGTTCTTC. Protein sequence: CASSLLSGRNVNEQFF. The chain joins TRBV7-2 to TRBJ2-1; 9 nucleotides line up with TRBD2. Germline V gene lookup returns CDR1 SGHTA and CDR2 FQGNSA. J lost 7 bases, V lost 5 bases, and 12 bases had no gene match. The CDR3 has 16 amino acids.